The rows below give T cell receptor beta chains drawn from one sample of a study of regulatory T cells in long-lasting Graves disease. Using its own MiXCR run on the multiplex PCR reads, TCRdb lists one record per CDR3 protein. In the table there are 350,000 to 450,000 distinct CDR3 sequences, around 11% of which are singletons. These data were also filed under a second study, of T cells in Graves' hyperthyroidism and ophthalmopathy.

The sequenced sample was peripheral blood mononuclear cells (PBMCs), obtained at new diagnosis, from a patient treated with antithyroid drugs. The receptor source for this set is a woman younger than 35 with Graves disease. The CDR3 runs from the conserved cysteine through the conserved F or W. A D gene is named only where the DNA matches it firmly. Rows give clone size only sometimes, using once, few, many, or a class for an expanded clone.

clone_size,cdr3_length,d_call,j_call,v_call,cdr3_nt,cdr3_aa
few,11,NA,TRBJ2-1,TRBV10-3,TGTGCCACTTTCTCCGGGGCGACGCAGTTCTTC,CATFSGATQFF
many,16,TRBD1,TRBJ1-5,TRBV18,TGTGCCAGCTCACACTTTGCGGGACAGGACAATCAGCCCCAGCATTTT,CASSHFAGQDNQPQHF
NA,15,NA,TRBJ2-1,TRBV7-3,TGTGCCAGCAGCTTACAGGACGGAGACTACAATGAGCAGTTCTTC,CASSLQDGDYNEQFF
few,13,NA,TRBJ2-6,TRBV20-1,TGCAGTGCTAGTGGTCCCGGGGCCAACGTCCTGACTTTC,CSASGPGANVLTF
few,16,NA,TRBJ2-2,TRBV7-8,TGTGCCAGCAGCTTAGCATGGGGGCGAGACACCGGGGAGCTGTTTTTT,CASSLAWGRDTGELFF
few,19,TRBD1,TRBJ1-2,TRBV29-1,TGCAGCGTTGAAGATCGGTCCGTGAACCTCCGACAGGGCGTCTATGGCTACACCTTC,CSVEDRSVNLRQGVYGYTF
NA,19,TRBD2,TRBJ2-3,TRBV4-2,TGTGCCAGCAGCCAAGAACTAGCGGGGGGCCCTTACAGCACAGATACGCAGTATTTT,CASSQELAGGPYSTDTQYF
many,15,NA,TRBJ1-5,TRBV19,TGTGCCAGTAGTATAAGGGGGGCTTTAAATCAGCCCCAGCATTTT,CASSIRGALNQPQHF
many,14,NA,TRBJ1-1,TRBV5-1,TGCGCCAGCAGCTTGCTTGACACGAACACTGAAGCTTTCTTT,CASSLLDTNTEAFF
many,19,TRBD1,TRBJ1-1,TRBV4-3,TGCGCCAGCAGCCAAGATCAACAGGGGCTCGTCTATATGAACACTGAAGCTTTCTTT,CASSQDQQGLVYMNTEAFF
few,15,NA,TRBJ2-2,TRBV6-1,TGTGCCAGCAGGTACACAACAGGGCTCACCGGGGAGCTGTTTTTT,CASRYTTGLTGELFF
NA,14,NA,TRBJ1-4,TRBV12-3/TRBV12-4,TGTGCCAGCAGCGGGACACCAAATAATGAAAAACTGTTTTTT,CASSGTPNNEKLFF
NA,15,NA,TRBJ2-2,TRBV7-3,TGTGCCAGCAGCTTAAAAGGCAGCAACACCGGGGAGCTGTTTTTT,CASSLKGSNTGELFF
many,14,NA,TRBJ2-7,TRBV29-1,TGCAGCGTTGAAAAGGGGCAGGGGCTATACGAGCAGTACTTC,CSVEKGQGLYEQYF
many,15,NA,TRBJ2-5,TRBV2,TGTGCCAGCAACTCGTCCCCAGCGCATTCGGAGACCCAGTACTTC,CASNSSPAHSETQYF
many,14,NA,TRBJ2-5,TRBV10-3,TGTGCCATCAGCCCAAGTGGCAAAGAAGAGACCCAGTACTTC,CAISPSGKEETQYF
NA,14,TRBD2,TRBJ2-7,TRBV20-1,TGCAGTGCCGGGAAGGGGACTAGTCCCAACGAGCAGTACTTC,CSAGKGTSPNEQYF
many,15,TRBD2,TRBJ2-3,TRBV10-1,TGCGCCAGCAGCACCGGGGACTATTCCACAGATACGCAGTATTTT,CASSTGDYSTDTQYF
many,14,NA,TRBJ2-3,TRBV5-1,TGCGCCAGCAGCATATCAGGGGGCACAGATACGCAGTATTTT,CASSISGGTDTQYF
NA,16,NA,TRBJ1-6,TRBV5-1,TGCGCCAGCAGCGGTCGGGCCGAAGGCAATGGATCACCCCTCCACTTT,CASSGRAEGNGSPLHF
many,12,TRBD1,TRBJ1-4,TRBV28,TGTGCCACGGGACAGGGAGGTGAAAAACTGTTTTTT,CATGQGGEKLFF
many,11,NA,TRBJ2-7,TRBV2,TGTGCCAGCAGTGGAGGGTACGAGCAGTACTTC,CASSGGYEQYF
NA,17,TRBD2,TRBJ2-1,TRBV29-1,TGCAGCGCCGGACTAGCGGGAAGGACTACGGTTTACAATGAGCAGTTCTTC,CSAGLAGRTTVYNEQFF
NA,13,NA,TRBJ2-1,TRBV15,TGTGCCACCAGCACCCGACTAGGAAATGAGCAGTTCTTC,CATSTRLGNEQFF
many,12,NA,TRBJ1-1,TRBV24-1,TGTGCCACCAGTTTTGGGAAAAGCGCAGCTTTCTTT,CATSFGKSAAFF
few,17,TRBD1,TRBJ1-3,TRBV7-2,TGTGCCAGCAGCTCCTACAGGGGCCCCTCCTCTGGAAACACCATATATTTT,CASSSYRGPSSGNTIYF
few,15,NA,TRBJ1-2,TRBV13,TGTGCCAGCAGCTTAGGCCACAGAGCTAACTATGGCTACACCTTC,CASSLGHRANYGYTF
NA,12,NA,TRBJ1-2,TRBV6-2/TRBV6-3,TGTGCCAGCAGTTACCGGGGGAGGGGCTACACCTTC,CASSYRGRGYTF
few,15,TRBD2,TRBJ2-5,TRBV5-1,TGCGCCAGCAGCTCACCCGGGGGGACCACAGAGACCCAGTACTTC,CASSSPGGTTETQYF
few,12,NA,TRBJ1-1,TRBV7-9,TGTGCCAGCAGCTTAGGTGCCACTGAAGCTTTCTTT,CASSLGATEAFF
NA,16,NA,TRBJ1-1,TRBV28,TGTGCCAGCAGTTTTGACTCAGCAGGGGCGAACACTGAAGCTCTTTTT,CASSFDSAGANTEALF
NA,14,TRBD2,TRBJ2-1,TRBV2,TGTGCCAGCAGCCGCCCGACTAGCGACGATGAGCAGTTCTTC,CASSRPTSDDEQFF
many,12,TRBD1,TRBJ2-5,TRBV20-1,TGCAGTGCGAGACAGGGGCAAGAGACCCAGTACTTC,CSARQGQETQYF
NA,14,NA,TRBJ2-5,TRBV29-1,TGCAGCGTTGGGGGGCTTGCTAATTGGGAGACCCAGTACTTC,CSVGGLANWETQYF
few,14,NA,TRBJ2-1,TRBV6-2/TRBV6-3,TGTGCCAGCAGCGGACTCGCCGCCTACAATGAGCAGTTCTTC,CASSGLAAYNEQFF
few,13,TRBD2,TRBJ2-3,TRBV29-1,TGCAGCGTCACCGGGACTATCACAGATACGCAGTATTTT,CSVTGTITDTQYF
many,16,NA,TRBJ2-2,TRBV20-1,TGCAGTGCTAGTGGCGCGGGGTTTGGGGACACCGGGGAGCTGTTTTTT,CSASGAGFGDTGELFF
many,15,NA,TRBJ2-1,TRBV20-1,TGCAGTGCTAGATCGAGCGGGTTGCGGAACAATGAGCAGTTCTTC,CSARSSGLRNNEQFF
many,15,NA,TRBJ2-5,TRBV10-3,TGTGCCATCAGCCACCAGGGACATTTAGAAGAGACCCAGTACTTC,CAISHQGHLEETQYF
many,16,TRBD2,TRBJ2-1,TRBV12-3/TRBV12-4,TGTGCCAGCAGAGATACTAGCGGGGGGGCCGTCGGTGAGCAGTTCTTC,CASRDTSGGAVGEQFF